One and the same sample provided the 13 T cell receptor beta chains below, sequenced in a study of cytomegalovirus exposure and HLA in healthy donors. PCR used 60 Vbeta primers and 13 Jbeta primers. Clones were read by immunoSEQ multiplex PCR, and TCRdb kept only the in-frame ones, dropping some. The table lists 200,000 to 250,000 clones, 75% to 90% of them singletons, with roughly 0.75% in the top ten. Sequencing input: PBMCs. These receptor sequences come from a boy aged 2-15 years in good health and CMV-seronegative.

The rearrangement uses TRBV5-6 and TRBJ2-2; TRBD1 aligns across 11 bases. Germline loops: CDR1 SGHDT, CDR2 YYEEEE. The V and J ends lost 6 bases and 5 bases, in that order; junction bases with no gene match: 6. This CDR3 region has 15 residues. Here the CDR3 DNA reads TGTGCCAGCACCCGGGACAGGGGGAGAACCGGGGAGCTGTTTTTT. Protein sequence: CASTRDRGRTGELFF.

V usage is TRBV7-9 and J usage is TRBJ2-7, with D hard to call. The length of the CDR3 is 13 residues. Germline CDR1 SEHNR, CDR2 FQNEAQ (reference sequence). Deletions cut 5 bases from V and 3 bases from J, with 11 bases between. The CDR3 DNA follows: TGTGCCAGCAGCCCGGAGAATGGCTACGAGCAGTACTTC. It specifies CASSPENGYEQYF.

A remark on this clone: A read error may produce the germline difference seen at one junction end. The chain carries TRBV7-9 and TRBJ1-1, with D tentatively TRBD1 (5 bases). The CDR3 is made up of 14 amino acids. Germline assignment: CDR1 SEHNR and CDR2 FQNEAQ (reference sequence). The CDR3 nucleotides are TGTTCCAGCAGCTTAAATTCCCAGGGAGGATTCGGTTTCTTT. Its protein is CSSSLNSQGGFGFF.

This clone has a handful of counts. This chain joins TRBV6-1 and TRBJ2-1; 8 bases agree with TRBD1. The trim removed 3 bases at V and 0 bases at J, leaving 4 bases unmatched. From germline, CDR1 is MNHNS and CDR2 SASEGT. The CDR3 covers 16 residues. The CDR3 protein is CASSEYRGSSYNEQFF. The CDR3 DNA sequence: TGTGCCAGCAGTGAGTACAGGGGGAGCTCCTACAATGAGCAGTTCTTC.

The V and J genes are TRBV27 and TRBJ2-3; D may be TRBD1 (6 bases). V was pared by 5 bases and J by 5 bases, with 8 bases between. The CDR3 contains 12 residues. Germline values: CDR1 MNHEY, CDR2 SMNVEV (reference sequence). CDR3 region: CASSTGLDTQYF. Here the CDR3 DNA reads TGTGCCAGCAGTACAGGGCTAGATACGCAGTATTTT.

The rearrangement joins TRBV19 to TRBJ1-2; D may be TRBD1 (5 bases). This CDR3 region has 14 residues. V lost 6 bases and J 2 bases, leaving 13 bases between the germline ends. Germline V gene sequence: CDR1 LNHDA, CDR2 SQIVND (reference sequence). CDR3 region: CASRPQGANYGYTF. CDR3 bases: TGTGCCAGTAGGCCTCAGGGCGCCAACTATGGCTACACCTTC.

The V gene is TRBV9, the J gene TRBJ2-7, with 9 bases identical to TRBD1. The CDR3 contains 15 residues. In germline, CDR1 is SGDLS, CDR2 YYNGEE. The J segment lost 3 bases and the V segment lost 3 bases, leaving 7 bases of the junction unmatched. In DNA, the CDR3 is TGTGCCAGCAGCGCATCCGGGACAGGGCTCTACGAGCAGTACTTC. This codes for CASSASGTGLYEQYF.

The chain couples TRBV27 to TRBJ1-2; possibly TRBD1 for D (5 bases). Germline V gene lookup returns CDR1 MNHEY and CDR2 SMNVEV (reference sequence). V was trimmed by 4 bases and J by 1 base, leaving 10 bases between them. This CDR3 is built from 14 residues. The DNA for the CDR3 is TGTGCCAGCAGTTCCCAGGGTCTTAACTATGGCTACACCTTC. Translating gives CASSSQGLNYGYTF.

The rearrangement links TRBV2 to TRBJ1-3, with D maybe TRBD1 (6 bases). V lost 4 bases and J lost 7, with 11 bases in between. CDR1 is SNHLY, CDR2 FYNNEI, per germline. This CDR3 has 13 amino acids. The CDR3 sequence: CASSVGGGNTIYF. CDR3 DNA: TGTGCCAGCAGTGTAGGGGGGGGGAACACCATATATTTT.

The chain carries TRBV5-1 and TRBJ2-7, with 7 nucleotides matching TRBD1. Trimming removed 3 bases from V and 6 bases from J; junction bases left unmatched: 9. The germline gives CDR1 SGHRS, CDR2 YFSETQ. The CDR3 has 14 residues. The CDR3 protein is CASSSGQQASEQYF. In DNA form, the CDR3 reads TGCGCCAGCAGCTCGGGACAGCAAGCGAGCGAGCAGTACTTC.

A few counts support this clone. Relative to the germline gene, one junction end is altered; a read error may explain this. The rearrangement joins TRBV4-1 to TRBJ1-4; possibly TRBD1 for D (5 bases). Germline values: CDR1 MGHRA, CDR2 YSYEKL. The CDR3 has 16 amino acids. This CDR3 reads CASRQVFGGVGEKLFF. CDR3 bases: TGCGCCAGCAGACAAGTTTTTGGGGGGGTTGGAGAAAAACTGTTTTTT.

V gene TRBV7-8 combines with J gene TRBJ1-6; possible D gene TRBD1, 5 bases. Germline V gene lookup returns CDR1 SGHVS and CDR2 FQNEAQ. Trimming stripped 0 bases from V and 6 bases from J, with 9 bases between. CDR3 size: 15 residues. The CDR3 here is CASSLATRANSPLHF. In nucleotides, the CDR3 is TGTGCCAGCAGCTTAGCGACCAGGGCTAATTCACCCCTCCACTTT.

This chain links TRBV5-6 with TRBJ2-1; D not resolved. The CDR3 covers 11 residues. Trimming pared 4 bases from V and 7 bases from J, leaving 6 bases between. Germline values: CDR1 SGHDT, CDR2 YYEEEE. The CDR3 DNA is TGTGCCAGCAGCGTCTTAAATGAGCAGTTCTTC. It yields the protein CASSVLNEQFF.